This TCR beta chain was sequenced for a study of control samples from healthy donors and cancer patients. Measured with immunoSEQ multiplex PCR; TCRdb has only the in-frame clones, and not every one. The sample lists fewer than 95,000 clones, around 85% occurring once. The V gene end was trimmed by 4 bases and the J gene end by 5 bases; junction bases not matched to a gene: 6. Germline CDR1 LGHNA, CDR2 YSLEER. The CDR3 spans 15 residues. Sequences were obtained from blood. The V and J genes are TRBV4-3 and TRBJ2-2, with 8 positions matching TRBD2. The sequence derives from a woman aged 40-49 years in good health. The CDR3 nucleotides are TGCGCCAGCAGCCCGGGAGGGACTGGGACCGGGGAGCTGTTTTTT. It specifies CASSPGGTGTGELFF.